The rows below give T cell receptor beta chains drawn from one sample of a study of blood T cell repertoires in COVID-19. Some clones are missing from TCRdb's copy, which holds only in-frame ones; the method was immunoSEQ multiplex PCR. The table has around 100,000 clones, approximately 93% seen once; the top ten hold approximately 2%. Sequencing was performed on peripheral blood. The receptor source for this set is a man aged 45-60 years with active COVID-19. CDR3s include the opening cysteine and the closing phenylalanine or tryptophan. Fields, in order: V gene, clone size, J gene, CDR3 protein. Clone size is shown for a subset of rows, as once, few, many or a class of expanded clone.

TRBV18	-	TRBJ2-5	CASSPRRQETQYF
TRBV7-8	once	TRBJ1-1	CASSFGQLNTEAFF
TRBV19	-	TRBJ2-1	CASSITTAYNEQFF
TRBV5-4	few	TRBJ1-1	CASSPGQENTEAFF
TRBV5-1	-	TRBJ1-4	CASSSPAGQRTNEKLFF
TRBV7-9	-	TRBJ1-6	CASSLGQGFYNSPLHF
TRBV6-2/TRBV6-3	-	TRBJ2-5	CASSSFRDWAQETQYF
TRBV27	few	TRBJ1-6	CASRPHSGNSPLHF
TRBV7-9	-	TRBJ2-1	CASSNRGNEQFF
TRBV13	-	TRBJ1-2	CASRGGPSYGYTF
TRBV5-1	-	TRBJ2-3	CASSLGGRTDTQYF
TRBV28	-	TRBJ1-4	CASSLENEKLFF
TRBV4-1	-	TRBJ2-7	CASSQGTGSREQYF
TRBV3-1/TRBV3-2	-	TRBJ2-5	CASSQARDQETQYF
TRBV19	-	TRBJ1-6	CASRDRLNSPLHF
TRBV3-1/TRBV3-2	-	TRBJ1-2	CASSRQAYGYTF
TRBV7-2	-	TRBJ2-3	CASSPPGGSTDTQYF
TRBV5-1	once	TRBJ2-3	CASSQSGGRNTDTQYF
TRBV3-1/TRBV3-2	-	TRBJ1-1	CASSPYRGGTEAFF
TRBV18	-	TRBJ1-1	CASTGGQPSTEAFF
TRBV14	-	TRBJ2-4	CASSLTSGKAKNIQYF
TRBV24-1	-	TRBJ1-2	CATMQEGANYGYTF
TRBV6-6	-	TRBJ1-5	CASSYGHIYSNQPQHF
TRBV5-4	-	TRBJ2-2	CASSRYLLATTNTGELFF
TRBV18	once	TRBJ1-5	CASSPTGGNQPQHF